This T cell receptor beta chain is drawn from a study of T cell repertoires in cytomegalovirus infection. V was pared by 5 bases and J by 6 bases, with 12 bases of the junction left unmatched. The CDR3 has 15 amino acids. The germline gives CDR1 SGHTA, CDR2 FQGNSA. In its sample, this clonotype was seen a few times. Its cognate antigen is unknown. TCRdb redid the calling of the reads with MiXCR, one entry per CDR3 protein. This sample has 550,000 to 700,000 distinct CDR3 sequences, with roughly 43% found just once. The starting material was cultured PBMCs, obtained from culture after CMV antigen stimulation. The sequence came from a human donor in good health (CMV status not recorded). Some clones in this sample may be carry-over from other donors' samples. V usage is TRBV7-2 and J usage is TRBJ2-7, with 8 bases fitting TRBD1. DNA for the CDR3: TGTGCCAGCAGCACACGACAGGGGCCTCCGGGCGAGCAGTACTTC. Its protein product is CASSTRQGPPGEQYF.